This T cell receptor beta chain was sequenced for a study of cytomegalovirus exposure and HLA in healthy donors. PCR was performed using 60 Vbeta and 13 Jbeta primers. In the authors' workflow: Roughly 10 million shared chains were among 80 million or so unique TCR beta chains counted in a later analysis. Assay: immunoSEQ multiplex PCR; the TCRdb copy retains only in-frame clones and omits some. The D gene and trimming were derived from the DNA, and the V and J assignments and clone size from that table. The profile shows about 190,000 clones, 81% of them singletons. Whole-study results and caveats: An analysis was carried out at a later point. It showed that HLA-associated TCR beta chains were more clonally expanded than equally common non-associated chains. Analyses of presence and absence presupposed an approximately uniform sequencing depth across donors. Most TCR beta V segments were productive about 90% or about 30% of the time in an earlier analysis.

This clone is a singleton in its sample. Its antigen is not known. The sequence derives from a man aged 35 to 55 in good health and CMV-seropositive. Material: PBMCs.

The CDR3 bases are TGCGCCAGCAGCCAAGATAGGACTAGCGGGGCCAAAAACATTCAGTACTTC. Encoded protein: CASSQDRTSGAKNIQYF. The gene calls are TRBV4-1 and TRBJ2-4, with TRBD2 identical over 11 bases. Unmatched junction bases numbered 2, after V lost 0 bases and J lost 1 base. CDR1 MGHRA and CDR2 YSYEKL come from the germline V gene. This CDR3 has 17 residues.